Only a few counts were recorded for the clone carrying this TCR beta chain. This record belongs to a study of sequential checkpoint blockade in melanoma. Study overall: First-line arms were nivolumab then ipilimumab, or the reverse, randomized 1:1.

The treatment was: randomized to nivolumab then ipilimumab (arm A) or the reverse (arm B). Data came from immunoSEQ multiplex PCR; TCRdb stores just in-frame clones and leaves some out. The table lists over 15,000 clones, 56% of them singletons. This sample comprised CD8+ T cells sorted from blood (inferred from file names), obtained from a patient given nivolumab and ipilimumab in sequence. The TCR comes from a human donor with melanoma.

Here the CDR3 DNA reads TGTGCCAGTAGTACCCCGACCGGGAGCTCCTACGAGCAGTACTTC. The encoded protein is CASSTPTGSSYEQYF. The chain carries TRBV19 and TRBJ2-7; tentatively, D is TRBD2 (6 bases). Trimming removed 4 bases from V and 0 bases from J, with 13 bases in between. The CDR3 covers 15 residues. Looked up from germline, CDR1 is LNHDA and CDR2 is SQIVND (reference sequence).